This TCR beta chain derives from a study of blood T cells in healthy people across ages. Healthy Caucasians from Russia aged 6 to 90 served as donors. A J-beta primer mix and a sample-barcoded 5' primer were used in a second PCR of about 7 to 12 cycles. The authors tagged each cDNA molecule using a template-switch adaptor with 12 random nucleotides. Via MiXCR, TCRdb re-called the 5' RACE reads, giving one row per CDR3 protein. The sample consists of hundreds of thousands of distinct CDR3 sequences, under 40% of them appearing once. The study's findings and limits: Older age went with lower TCR beta diversity per million T cells, in a roughly linear way. A greater number of naive CD4+ cells and higher diversity distinguished long-lived donors from aged donors.

Trimming cost V 5 bases and J 3 bases; bases outside gene matches: 9. The CDR3 covers 16 residues. CDR1 SGHVS and CDR2 FNYEAQ come from the germline V gene. This clonotype has a count of ten or more. Its antigen is unknown. Sample: blood. This sequence originates from a man younger than 35 in good health. The chain recombines TRBV7-6 with TRBJ2-5, with 10 bases that match TRBD2. The CDR3 DNA follows: TGTGCCAGCAGCCCTACGAACCTAGCGGGGGAAGAGACCCAGTACTTC. Translated, it gives CASSPTNLAGEETQYF.